This TCR beta chain originates from a study of cytomegalovirus exposure and HLA in healthy donors. This CDR3 comprises 15 residues. Germline-derived CDR1 and CDR2 are LNHDA and SQIVND (reference sequence). Trimming cost V 6 bases and J 5 bases; bases outside gene matches: 7. The study ran its PCR with 60 Vbeta and 13 Jbeta primers. Profiling relied on immunoSEQ multiplex PCR, and the TCRdb table lists in-frame clones only, not all of them. Here the sample spans approximately 100,000 clones, more than 60% being singletons. Notes on the study in general: Earlier analysis yielded a pattern in which most TCR beta V segments were productive about 90% or about 30% of the time.

As for this clone: Antigen: not known.

This chain links TRBV19 with TRBJ2-2, with 9 bases fitting TRBD1. The clonotype was recovered from a woman aged 18-29 years in good health and CMV-seropositive. Sequencing used PBMCs. The CDR3 loop is CASSARDRETGELFF. CDR3 nucleotide sequence: TGTGCCAGTAGCGCCCGGGACAGGGAAACCGGGGAGCTGTTTTTT.